This TCR beta chain was captured in a study of cytomegalovirus exposure and HLA in healthy donors. Only a few counts were recorded for this clone. What it recognizes is unknown. Germline CDR1 is MNHNY and CDR2 is SVGAGI (reference sequence). The V and J ends lost 6 bases and 10 bases, in that order; junction bases with no gene match: 21. The CDR3 covers 16 residues. Study outcomes and limitations: With later analysis, a missense DCLRE1C variant became linked to TCR beta V- and J-gene trimming. The study put some 160 TCR beta chains on its list as cytomegalovirus-associated.

This PCR relied on a set of 60 Vbeta primers and 13 Jbeta primers. The method was immunoSEQ multiplex PCR; TCRdb's version includes in-frame clones alone and lacks a portion of them. The sample consists of more than 90,000 clones, roughly 70% of them appearing once. The rearrangement uses TRBV6-6 and TRBJ2-7, with 7 bases aligning to TRBD1. Sequences were obtained from PBMCs. This TCR was recovered from a man in his fifties or sixties in good health and CMV-seronegative. The CDR3 region is CASSLRDSPSRLFQYF. The CDR3 region has the DNA TGTGCCAGCAGCCTCCGGGACAGCCCTTCGAGACTCTTTCAGTACTTC.